Detailed here is one T cell receptor beta chain. The target antigen is unknown. This specimen comes from a study of identical twins. The CDR3 extends over 13 amino acids. Germline assignment: CDR1 WSHSY and CDR2 SAAADI. V shed 1 base and J shed 5 bases, with 7 bases lying between them. Whole-study findings and limits: Twins shared out-of-frame alpha sequences with excess low generation probability. Invariant MAIT and iNKT cells are populations that could partly confound zero-insertion analyses. Excess sharing by twins proved weaker in beta out-of-frame sequences.

Template switching, a step in the protocol, added a universal primer site, and cDNA carried unique molecular identifiers. TCRdb reprocessed the 5' RACE reads via MiXCR and lists one record per CDR3 protein. The data show 640,000 or so distinct CDR3 sequences, roughly 6.2% seen once. The V and J genes are TRBV10-2 and TRBJ2-3; D unresolved. The TCR sequence derives from a man younger than 35 in good health. Sequencing was done on a sample of naive T cells sorted from blood. The CDR3 sequence is CASSEFMGDTQYF. The CDR3 DNA is TGCGCCAGCAGTGAGTTTATGGGAGATACGCAGTATTTT.